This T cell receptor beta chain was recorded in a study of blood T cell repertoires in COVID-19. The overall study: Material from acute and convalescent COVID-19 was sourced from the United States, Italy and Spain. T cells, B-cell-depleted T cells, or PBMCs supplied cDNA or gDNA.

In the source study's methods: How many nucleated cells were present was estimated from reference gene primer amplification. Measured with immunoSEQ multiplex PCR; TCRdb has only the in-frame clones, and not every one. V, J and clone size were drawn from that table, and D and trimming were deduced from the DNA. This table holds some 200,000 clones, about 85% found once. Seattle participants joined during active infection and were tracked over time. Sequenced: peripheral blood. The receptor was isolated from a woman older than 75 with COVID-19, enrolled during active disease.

DNA for the CDR3: TGTGCCAGCAGTTGGGGACTAGCGGGGCAGACAGATACGCAGTATTTT. Its protein is CASSWGLAGQTDTQYF. The chain carries TRBV6-2 or TRBV6-3 and TRBJ2-3; TRBD2 matches 13 bases. Unmatched junction bases numbered 4, after V lost 4 bases and J lost 3 bases. From germline, CDR1 is MNHEY and CDR2 SVGEGT. The CDR3 extends over 16 amino acids.